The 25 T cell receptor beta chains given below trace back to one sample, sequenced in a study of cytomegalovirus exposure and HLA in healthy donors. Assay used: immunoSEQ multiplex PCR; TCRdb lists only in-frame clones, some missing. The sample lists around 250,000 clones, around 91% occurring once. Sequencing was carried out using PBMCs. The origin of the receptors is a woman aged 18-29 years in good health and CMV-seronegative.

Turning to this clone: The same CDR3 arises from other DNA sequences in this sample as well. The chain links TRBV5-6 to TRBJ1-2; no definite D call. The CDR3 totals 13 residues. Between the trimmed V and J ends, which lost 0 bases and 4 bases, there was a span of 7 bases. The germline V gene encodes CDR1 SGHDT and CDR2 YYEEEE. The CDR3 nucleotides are TGTGCCAGCAGCTTGGCGGCAGGCTATGGCTACACCTTC. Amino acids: CASSLAAGYGYTF.

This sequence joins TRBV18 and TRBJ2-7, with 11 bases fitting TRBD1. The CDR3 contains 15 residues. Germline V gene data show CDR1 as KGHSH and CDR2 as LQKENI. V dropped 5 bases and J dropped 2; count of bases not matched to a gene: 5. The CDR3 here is CASSSDRGRPYEQYV. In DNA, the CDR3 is TGTGCCAGCTCATCGGACAGGGGGCGACCCTACGAGCAGTACGTC.

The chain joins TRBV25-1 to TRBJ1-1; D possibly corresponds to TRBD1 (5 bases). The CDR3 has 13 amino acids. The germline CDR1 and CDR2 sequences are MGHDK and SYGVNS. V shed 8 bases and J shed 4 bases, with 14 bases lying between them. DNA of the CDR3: TGTGCCAGCGGTGTCGGGGGTAGCACTGAAGCTTTCTTT. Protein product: CASGVGGSTEAFF. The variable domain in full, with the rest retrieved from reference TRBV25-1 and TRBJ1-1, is EADIYQTPRYLVIGTGKKITLECSQTMGHDKMYWYQQDPGMELHLIHYSYGVNSTEKGDLSSESTVSRIRTEHFPLTLESARPSHTSQYLCASGVGGSTEAFFGQGTRLTVV.

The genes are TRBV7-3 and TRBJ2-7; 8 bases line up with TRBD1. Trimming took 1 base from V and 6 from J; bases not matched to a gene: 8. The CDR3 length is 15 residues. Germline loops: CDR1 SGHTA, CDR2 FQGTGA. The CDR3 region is CASSLIPATGVEQYF. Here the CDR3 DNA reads TGTGCCAGCAGCTTAATTCCCGCGACAGGGGTCGAGCAGTACTTC.

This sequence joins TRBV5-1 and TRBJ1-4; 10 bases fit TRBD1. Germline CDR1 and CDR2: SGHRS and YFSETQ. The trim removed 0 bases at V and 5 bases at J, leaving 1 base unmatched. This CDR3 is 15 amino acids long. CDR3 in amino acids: CASSLGGQGNEKLFF. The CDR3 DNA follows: TGCGCCAGCAGCTTGGGGGGACAGGGGAATGAAAAACTGTTTTTT.

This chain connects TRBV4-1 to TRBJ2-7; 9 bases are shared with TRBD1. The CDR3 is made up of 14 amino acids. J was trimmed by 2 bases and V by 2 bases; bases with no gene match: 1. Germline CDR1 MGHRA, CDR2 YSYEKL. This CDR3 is CASSQRTGAYEQYV. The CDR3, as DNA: TGCGCCAGCAGCCAAAGGACAGGGGCCTACGAGCAGTACGTC.

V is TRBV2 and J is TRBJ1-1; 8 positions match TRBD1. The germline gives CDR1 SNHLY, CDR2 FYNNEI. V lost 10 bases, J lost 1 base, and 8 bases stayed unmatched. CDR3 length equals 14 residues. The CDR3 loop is CATHHGTGNTEAFF. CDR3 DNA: TGTGCCACCCACCATGGGACAGGGAACACTGAAGCTTTCTTT.

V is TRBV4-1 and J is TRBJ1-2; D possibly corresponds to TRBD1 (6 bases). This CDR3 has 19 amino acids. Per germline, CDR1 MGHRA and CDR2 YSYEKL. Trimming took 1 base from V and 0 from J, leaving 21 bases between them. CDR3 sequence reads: CASSQVLIPITGTNYGYTF. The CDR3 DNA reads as TGCGCCAGCAGCCAAGTTTTAATACCTATTACAGGGACTAACTATGGCTACACCTTC.

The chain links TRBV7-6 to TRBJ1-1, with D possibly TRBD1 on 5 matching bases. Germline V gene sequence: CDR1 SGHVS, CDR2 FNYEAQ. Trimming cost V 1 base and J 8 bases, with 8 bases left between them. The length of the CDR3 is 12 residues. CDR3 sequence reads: CASSLGTGEAFF. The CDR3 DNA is TGTGCCAGCAGCTTAGGAACAGGCGAAGCTTTCTTT.

This CDR3 reads CASSLVAGAMNTEAFF. The CDR3 DNA sequence: TGTGCCAGCAGCTTGGTGGCGGGGGCAATGAACACTGAAGCTTTCTTT. The chain employs TRBV5-4 and TRBJ1-1, with D perhaps matching TRBD1 (6 bases). The CDR3 sequence is 16 residues long. Germline CDR1 is SGHNT and CDR2 is YYREEE (reference sequence). V lost 0 bases and J 0 bases, leaving 12 bases between the germline ends.

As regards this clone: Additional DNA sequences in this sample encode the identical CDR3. This chain's CDR3 is CAINPTGGNQPQHF. CDR3 DNA: TGTGCCATCAATCCGACAGGGGGTAATCAGCCCCAGCATTTT. The genes are TRBV10-3 and TRBJ1-5; TRBD1 matches 9 bases. In germline, CDR1 is ENHRY, CDR2 SYGVKD. The junction had 5 bases not matched to a gene; V was cut back by 7 bases and J by 4 bases. The CDR3 consists of 14 residues.

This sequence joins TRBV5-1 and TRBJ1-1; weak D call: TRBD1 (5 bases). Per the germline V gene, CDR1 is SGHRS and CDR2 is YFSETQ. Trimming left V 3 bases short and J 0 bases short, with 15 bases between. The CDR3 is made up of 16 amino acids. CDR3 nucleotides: TGCGCCAGCAGCTATACAAGGGGAGGGCTGAACACTGAAGCTTTCTTT. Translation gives CASSYTRGGLNTEAFF.

The CDR3 loop reads CASSLSGESYEQYV. The CDR3 nucleotides are TGTGCCAGCAGTTTAAGCGGCGAGTCCTACGAGCAGTACGTC. This chain uses TRBV27 with TRBJ2-7, with TRBD2 as a possible D gene (5 bases). This CDR3 spans 14 amino acids. The germline V gene has CDR1 MNHEY and CDR2 SMNVEV (reference sequence). V lost 2 bases to trimming and J lost 1 base, with 9 bases between them.

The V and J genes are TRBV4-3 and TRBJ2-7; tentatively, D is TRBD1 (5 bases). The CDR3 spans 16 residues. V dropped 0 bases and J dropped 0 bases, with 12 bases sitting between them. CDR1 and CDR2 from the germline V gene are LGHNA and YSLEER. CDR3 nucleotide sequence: TGCGCCAGCAGCCAAGATACAGGCAGGAACTCCTACGAGCAGTACTTC. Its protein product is CASSQDTGRNSYEQYF.

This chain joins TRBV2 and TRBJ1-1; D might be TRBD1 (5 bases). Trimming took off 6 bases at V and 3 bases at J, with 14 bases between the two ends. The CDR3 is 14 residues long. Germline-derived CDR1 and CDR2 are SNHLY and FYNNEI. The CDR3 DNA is TGTGCCAGCAGGGGAAGGTCGGGGGACACTGAAGCTTTCTTT. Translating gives CASRGRSGDTEAFF.

The CDR3 protein is CASSLDRANQPQHF. In DNA form, the CDR3 reads TGTGCCAGCAGCTTGGACAGGGCTAATCAGCCCCAGCATTTT. J is TRBJ1-5 and V is TRBV7-2; 8 bases fit TRBD1. The germline CDR1 and CDR2 sequences are SGHTA and FQGNSA. This CDR3 comprises 14 residues. J lost 4 bases, V lost 3 bases, and 2 bases had no gene match.

The CDR3 DNA reads as TGTGCCAGTAGTGCCCAGACAGGGTTGGCTACCGGGGAGCTGTTTTTT. This codes for CASSAQTGLATGELFF. The chain links TRBV19 to TRBJ2-2; 7 nucleotides line up with TRBD1. The ends lost 5 bases at V and 5 bases at J; junction bases unmatched: 11. Germline lookup yields CDR1 LNHDA and CDR2 SQIVND (reference sequence). The CDR3 is 16 amino acids.

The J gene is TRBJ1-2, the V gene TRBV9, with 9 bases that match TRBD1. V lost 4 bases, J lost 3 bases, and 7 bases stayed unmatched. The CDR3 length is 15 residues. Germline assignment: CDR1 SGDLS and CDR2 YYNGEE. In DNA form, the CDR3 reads TGTGCCAGCAGCCCACAGGGGGCCAACCACTATGGCTACACCTTC. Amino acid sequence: CASSPQGANHYGYTF.

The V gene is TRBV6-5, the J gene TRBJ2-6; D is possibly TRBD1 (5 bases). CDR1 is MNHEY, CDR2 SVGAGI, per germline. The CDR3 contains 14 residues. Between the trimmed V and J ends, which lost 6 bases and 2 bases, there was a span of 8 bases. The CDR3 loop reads CASRIRAGANVLTF. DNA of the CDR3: TGTGCCAGCAGGATCAGGGCTGGGGCCAACGTCCTGACTTTC.

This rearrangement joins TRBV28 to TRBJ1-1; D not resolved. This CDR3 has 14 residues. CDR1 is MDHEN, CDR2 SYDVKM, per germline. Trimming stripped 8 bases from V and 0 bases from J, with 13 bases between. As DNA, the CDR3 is TGTGCCAGCCACCGCCAGACAATGAACACTGAAGCTTTCTTT. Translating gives CASHRQTMNTEAFF.

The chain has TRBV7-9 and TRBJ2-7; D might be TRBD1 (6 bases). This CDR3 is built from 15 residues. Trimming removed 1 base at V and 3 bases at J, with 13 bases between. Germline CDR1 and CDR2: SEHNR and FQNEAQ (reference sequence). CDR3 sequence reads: CASSLVHRENYEQYF. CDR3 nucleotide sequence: TGTGCCAGCAGCTTAGTACACAGGGAGAACTACGAGCAGTACTTC.

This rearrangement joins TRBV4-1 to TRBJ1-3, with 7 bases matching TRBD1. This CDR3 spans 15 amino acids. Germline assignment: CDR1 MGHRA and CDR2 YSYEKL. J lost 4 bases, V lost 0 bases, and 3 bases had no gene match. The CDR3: CASSQDPGQGNTIYF. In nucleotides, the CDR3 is TGCGCCAGCAGCCAAGACCCGGGACAGGGAAACACCATATATTTT.

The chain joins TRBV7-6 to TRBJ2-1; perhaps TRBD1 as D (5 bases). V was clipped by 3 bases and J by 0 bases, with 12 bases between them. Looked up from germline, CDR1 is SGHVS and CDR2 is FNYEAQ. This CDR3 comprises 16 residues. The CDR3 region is CASSLPVDSSYNEQFF. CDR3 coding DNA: TGTGCCAGCAGCTTGCCCGTCGACAGCTCCTACAATGAGCAGTTCTTC.

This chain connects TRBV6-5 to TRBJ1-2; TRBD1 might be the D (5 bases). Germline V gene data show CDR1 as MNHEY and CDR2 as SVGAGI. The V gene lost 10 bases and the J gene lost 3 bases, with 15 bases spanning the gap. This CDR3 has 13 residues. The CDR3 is CATMTVLDYGYTF. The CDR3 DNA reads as TGTGCCACCATGACAGTCTTGGACTATGGCTACACCTTC.

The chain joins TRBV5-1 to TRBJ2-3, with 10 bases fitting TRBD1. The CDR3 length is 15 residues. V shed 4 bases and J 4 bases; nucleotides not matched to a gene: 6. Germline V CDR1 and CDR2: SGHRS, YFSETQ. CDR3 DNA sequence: TGCGCCAGCAGCCTACCGACAGGGGGCGCAGATACGCAGTATTTT. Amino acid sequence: CASSLPTGGADTQYF. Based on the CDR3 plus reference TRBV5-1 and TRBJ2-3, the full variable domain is KAGVTQTPRYLIKTRGQQVTLSCSPISGHRSVSWYQQTPGQGLQFLFEYFSETQRNKGNFPGRFSGRQFSNSRSEMNVSTLELGDSALYLCASSLPTGGADTQYFGPGTRLTVL.